This T cell receptor beta chain was captured by sequencing in a study of shared clonotypes between healthy human individuals. Study summary: Every donor yielded three CD4 naive, three CD4 memory, two CD8 naive and one CD8 memory plate. Study conclusions and caveats: Sharing across several donors was seen in about 5% of naive CD4 clonotypes.

Trimming removed 4 bases from V and 2 bases from J, with 14 bases in between. The CDR3 sequence is 15 residues long. Per the germline V gene, CDR1 is LGHNA and CDR2 is YSLEER. As handled by the study authors: ImmunoSEQ only sent back junction sequences with no quality scores, so filtering was done differently. Sequencing was performed with immunoSEQ multiplex PCR; in TCRdb, only in-frame clones are kept and a portion is missing. The D gene and trimming were derived from the DNA, and the V and J assignments and clone size from that table. The sample has some 980,000 clones, over 75% seen once. Notes on this clone: The antigen is not known.

CD4+ cells yielded CD45RA+ naive and CD45RA-negative memory subsets. This TCR derives from a man aged 18 to 30 in good health. The sequencing input was memory CD4+ T cells sorted from blood. Subset here: CD45RA-negative fraction. The genes are TRBV4-3 and TRBJ1-1, with D possibly being TRBD1 (6 bases). The CDR3 DNA reads as TGCGCCAGCAGCCCAGCCGGGACAAGTAACACTGAAGCTTTCTTT. Its protein is CASSPAGTSNTEAFF.